This T cell receptor (beta chain) came from a study of cytomegalovirus exposure and HLA in healthy donors. V lost 1 base and J lost 0; bases outside the gene matches: 2. The length of the CDR3 is 16 residues. The germline V gene has CDR1 SGHTA and CDR2 FQGNSA. Researchers ran the PCR with 60 Vbeta and 13 Jbeta primers. Sequencing was performed with immunoSEQ multiplex PCR; in TCRdb, only in-frame clones are kept and a portion is missing. The table shows some 100,000 clones, with 70% to 85% occurring only once. The sample was PBMCs. The sequence derives from a middle-aged man in good health and CMV-seropositive. This chain connects TRBV7-2 to TRBJ2-3, with TRBD2 identical over 9 bases. CDR3 region: CASSLGLAASTDTQYF. The CDR3, as DNA: TGTGCCAGCAGCTTAGGACTAGCGGCTAGCACAGATACGCAGTATTTT.